A single sample is the source of the 14 T cell receptor beta chains below, sequenced in a study of blood T cell repertoires in COVID-19. Sequencing was performed with immunoSEQ multiplex PCR; in TCRdb, only in-frame clones are kept and a portion is missing. The sample lists some 60,000 clones; around nine tenths were seen once. Sequencing was performed on peripheral blood. Receptor source: a man aged 55 to 70 with acute or convalescent COVID-19.

V usage is TRBV27 and J usage is TRBJ1-1; D unresolved. The CDR3 has 13 residues. The V and J ends lost 0 bases and 3 bases respectively, with 5 bases between them. The germline CDR1 and CDR2 sequences are MNHEY and SMNVEV (reference sequence). CDR3 amino acids: CASSLSRHTEAFF. CDR3 DNA sequence: TGTGCCAGCAGTTTATCGCGGCACACTGAAGCTTTCTTT.

In regard to this clone: Other DNA sequences in the sample encode the same CDR3. The chain combines TRBV20-1 with TRBJ1-1, with D perhaps TRBD1 (6 bases). CDR1 and CDR2 from the germline V gene are DFQATT and SNEGSKA (reference sequence). Trimming left V 6 bases short and J 6 bases short, with 11 bases between. CDR3 length: 11 amino acids. This chain's CDR3 is CSATRQAEAFF. CDR3 bases: TGCAGTGCAACCCGACAGGCTGAAGCTTTCTTT.

The genes are TRBV7-9 and TRBJ2-1; maybe TRBD1 (6 bases). The germline V and J ends were trimmed by 4 bases and 0 bases, with 13 bases remaining between them. This CDR3 comprises 16 residues. CDR1 and CDR2 (germline): SEHNR, FQNEAQ (reference sequence). In DNA form, the CDR3 reads TGTGCCAGCAGCTCAGGGGAAAGAAGCTCCTACAATGAGCAGTTCTTC. Protein product: CASSSGERSSYNEQFF. Drawing the rest from reference TRBV7-9 and TRBJ2-1, the complete variable domain is DTGVSQNPRHKITKRGQNVTFRCDPISEHNRLYWYRQTLGQGPEFLTYFQNEAQLEKSRLLSDRFSAERPKGSFSTLEIQRTEQGDSAMYLCASSSGERSSYNEQFFGPGTRLTVL.

The rearrangement links TRBV19 to TRBJ2-1; TRBD1 agrees at 7 bases. The germline CDR1 and CDR2 sequences are LNHDA and SQIVND (reference sequence). The CDR3 loop spans 14 amino acids. The trim removed 5 bases at V and 12 bases at J, leaving 13 bases unmatched. CDR3 nucleotides: TGTGCCAGTAGTGCTGGGACAGCCCTCAGTGGGCAGTTCTTC. It translates to CASSAGTALSGQFF.

V usage is TRBV24-1 and J usage is TRBJ2-2; 8 bases match TRBD1. V gave up 10 bases and J gave up 3 bases; unmatched junction bases: 6. The CDR3 covers 14 residues. Per the germline V gene, CDR1 is KGHDR and CDR2 is SFDVKD. Here the CDR3 reads CATRKTGDTGELFF. In DNA, the CDR3 is TGTGCCACTCGCAAGACAGGGGACACCGGGGAGCTGTTTTTT.

The V and J genes are TRBV21-1 and TRBJ1-1. TRBV21-1 is listed as a pseudogene. The CDR3 has 13 amino acids. CDR3 residues: CASRRGGNTEAFF. DNA of the CDR3: TGTGCCAGCAGACGGGGAGGGAACACTGAAGCTTTCTTT.

The J gene is TRBJ1-2, the V gene TRBV5-4, with D maybe TRBD1 (6 bases). The CDR3 is made up of 15 amino acids. Germline V gene data show CDR1 as SGHNT and CDR2 as YYREEE (reference sequence). Between the trimmed V and J ends, which lost 4 bases and 5 bases, there was a span of 18 bases. The CDR3 spells CASSAQGREGYGYTF. CDR3 DNA: TGTGCCAGCAGCGCACAGGGAAGGGAAGGGTATGGCTACACCTTC. The variable domain in full, completed from reference TRBV5-4 and TRBJ1-2, reads ETGVTQSPTHLIKTRGQQVTLRCSSQSGHNTVSWYQQALGQGPQFIFQYYREEENGRGNFPPRFSGLQFPNYSSELNVNALELDDSALYLCASSAQGREGYGYTFGSGTRLTVV.

The chain has TRBV7-2 and TRBJ2-1; 11 positions match TRBD2. Trimming removed 3 bases from V and 14 bases from J; junction bases left unmatched: 21. Germline V gives CDR1 SGHTA, CDR2 FQGNSA. This CDR3 has 18 amino acids. The CDR3 DNA sequence: TGTGCCAGCAGCTTTCCCCCGTTCGGGGTAGCGGGGGGGCGGGAGAAGTTCTTC. Protein product: CASSFPPFGVAGGREKFF. Using reference TRBV7-2 and TRBJ2-1 for the parts outside the CDR3, the full variable domain is GAGVSQSPSNKVTEKGKDVELRCDPISGHTALYWYRQSLGQGLEFLIYFQGNSAPDKSGLPSDRFSAERTGGSVSTLTIQRTQQEDSAVYLCASSFPPFGVAGGREKFFGPGTRLTVL.

The chain recombines TRBV10-3 with TRBJ1-1, with D perhaps matching TRBD1 (6 bases). V was clipped by 2 bases and J by 10 bases, with 20 bases between them. This CDR3 is built from 15 residues. CDR1 ENHRY and CDR2 SYGVKD come from the germline V gene. CDR3 bases: TGTGCCATCAGTGAGCCCGGGGGGGCAGGGATTGGAGCTTTCTTT. It encodes CAISEPGGAGIGAFF.

J is TRBJ2-3 and V is TRBV27; weak D call: TRBD1 (6 bases). The CDR3 has 14 residues. Between the trimmed V and J ends, which lost 7 bases and 0 bases, there was a span of 11 bases. Germline values: CDR1 MNHEY, CDR2 SMNVEV (reference sequence). The CDR3 DNA is TGTGCCAGCATGAGGACAGCTAGCACAGATACGCAGTATTTT. Translation: CASMRTASTDTQYF.

The J gene is TRBJ2-3, the V gene TRBV11-2; 7 bases are shared with TRBD1. Germline V gives CDR1 SGHAT, CDR2 FQNNGV. Trimming took 5 bases from V and 1 from J; bases not matched to a gene: 0. The CDR3 spans 13 residues. CDR3 in amino acids: CASSTGGTDTQYF. The CDR3 DNA reads as TGTGCCAGCAGCACAGGGGGCACAGATACGCAGTATTTT.

The chain is built from TRBV5-1 and TRBJ2-3; no clear D gene. The CDR3 sequence is 11 residues long. V was pared by 4 bases and J by 7 bases, with 7 bases between. The germline V gene encodes CDR1 SGHRS and CDR2 YFSETQ. The CDR3 nucleotides are TGCGCCAGCAGCCTGAGAAATACGCAGTATTTT. Amino acids: CASSLRNTQYF.

Written as DNA, the CDR3 is TGTGCCAGTAGTATTCAGGGTGCAACTAATGAAAAACTGTTTTTT. This encodes CASSIQGATNEKLFF. The rearrangement links TRBV19 to TRBJ1-4; D perhaps matches TRBD1 (5 bases). This CDR3 is built from 15 residues. V lost 3 bases, J lost 0 bases, and 8 bases lay in between. Looked up from germline, CDR1 is LNHDA and CDR2 is SQIVND (reference sequence).

The chain employs TRBV7-2 and TRBJ1-2, with 8 bases identical to TRBD1. CDR1 and CDR2 from the germline V gene are SGHTA and FQGNSA. V was clipped by 2 bases and J by 7 bases; unmatched bases: 18. The CDR3 length is 18 residues. The CDR3 nucleotides read TGTGCCAGCAGCTTATCGGTGGCAGGGGGCGCGGGGAGGGCTGGCTACACCTTC. Its protein is CASSLSVAGGAGRAGYTF.